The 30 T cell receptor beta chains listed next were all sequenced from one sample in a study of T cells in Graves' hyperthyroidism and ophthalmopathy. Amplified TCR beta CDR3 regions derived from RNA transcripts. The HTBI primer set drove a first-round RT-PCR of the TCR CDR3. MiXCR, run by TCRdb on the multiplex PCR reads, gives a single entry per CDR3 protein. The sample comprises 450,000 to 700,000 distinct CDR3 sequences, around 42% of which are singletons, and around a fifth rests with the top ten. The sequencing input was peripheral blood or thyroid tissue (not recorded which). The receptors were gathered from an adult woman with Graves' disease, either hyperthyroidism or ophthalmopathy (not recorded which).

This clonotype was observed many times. CDR3 sequence (DNA): TGCGCCAGCAGCCAAGGCCAGACCGTAAACTATGGCTACACCTTC. Protein sequence: CASSQGQTVNYGYTF. The V and J genes are TRBV4-1 and TRBJ1-2, with no clear D. V lost 1 base and J lost 2, with 11 bases in between. Germline V gene sequence: CDR1 MGHRA, CDR2 YSYEKL. The CDR3 has 15 residues.

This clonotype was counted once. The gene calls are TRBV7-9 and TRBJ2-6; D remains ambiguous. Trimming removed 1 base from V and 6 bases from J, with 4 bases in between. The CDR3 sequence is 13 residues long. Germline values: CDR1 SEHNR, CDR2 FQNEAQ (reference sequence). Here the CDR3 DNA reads TGTGCCAGCAGCTTAGATGCGGCCAACGTCCTGACTTTC. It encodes CASSLDAANVLTF.

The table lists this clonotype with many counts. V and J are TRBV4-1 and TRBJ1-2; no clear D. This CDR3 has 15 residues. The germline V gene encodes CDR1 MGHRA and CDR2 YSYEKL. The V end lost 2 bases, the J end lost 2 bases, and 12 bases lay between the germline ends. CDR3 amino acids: CASSQRHGGNYGYTF. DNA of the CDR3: TGCGCCAGCAGCCAAAGGCACGGAGGCAACTATGGCTACACCTTC.

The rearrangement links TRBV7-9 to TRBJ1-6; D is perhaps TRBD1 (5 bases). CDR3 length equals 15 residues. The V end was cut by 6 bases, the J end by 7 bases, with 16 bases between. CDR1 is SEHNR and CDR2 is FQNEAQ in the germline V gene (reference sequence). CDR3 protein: CASSPDSPRNSPLHF. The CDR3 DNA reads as TGTGCCAGCAGTCCTGACAGTCCGAGGAATTCACCCCTCCACTTT. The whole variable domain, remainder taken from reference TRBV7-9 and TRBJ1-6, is DTGVSQNPRHKITKRGQNVTFRCDPISEHNRLYWYRQTLGQGPEFLTYFQNEAQLEKSRLLSDRFSAERPKGSFSTLEIQRTEQGDSAMYLCASSPDSPRNSPLHFGNGTRLTVT.

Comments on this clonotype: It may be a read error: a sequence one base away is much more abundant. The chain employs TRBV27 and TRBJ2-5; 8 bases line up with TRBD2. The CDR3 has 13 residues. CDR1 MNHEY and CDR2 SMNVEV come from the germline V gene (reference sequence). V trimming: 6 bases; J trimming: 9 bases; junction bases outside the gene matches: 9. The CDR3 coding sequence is TGTGCCAGCAGGGTAAGCCTGCGGGAGGCCCAGTACTTC. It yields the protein CASRVSLREAQYF.

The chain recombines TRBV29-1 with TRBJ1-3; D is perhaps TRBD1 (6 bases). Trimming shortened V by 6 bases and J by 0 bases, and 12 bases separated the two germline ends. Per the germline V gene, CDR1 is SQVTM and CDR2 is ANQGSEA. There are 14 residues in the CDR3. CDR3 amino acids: CSVTGHNSGNTIYF. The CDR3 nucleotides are TGCAGCGTGACAGGCCACAACTCTGGAAACACCATATATTTT. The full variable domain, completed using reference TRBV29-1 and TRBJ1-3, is SAVISQKPSRDICQRGTSLTIQCQVDSQVTMMFWYRQQPGQSLTLIATANQGSEATYESGFVIDKFPISRPNLTFSTLTVSNMSPEDSSIYLCSVTGHNSGNTIYFGEGSWLTVV.

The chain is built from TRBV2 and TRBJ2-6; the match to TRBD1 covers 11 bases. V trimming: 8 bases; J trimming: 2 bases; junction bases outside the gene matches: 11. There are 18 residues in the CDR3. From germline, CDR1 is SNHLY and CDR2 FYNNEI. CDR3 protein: CASLRRGQGAAGANVLTF. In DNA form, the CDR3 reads TGTGCCAGCCTACGGAGAGGACAGGGGGCTGCTGGGGCCAACGTCCTGACTTTC.

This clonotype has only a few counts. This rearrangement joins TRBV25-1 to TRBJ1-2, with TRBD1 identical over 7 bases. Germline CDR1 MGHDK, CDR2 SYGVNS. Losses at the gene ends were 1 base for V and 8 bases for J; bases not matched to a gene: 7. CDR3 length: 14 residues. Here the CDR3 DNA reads TGTGCCAGCAGTGAATCTGGAGGGGGCTGGGGCTACACCTTC. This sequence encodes CASSESGGGWGYTF.

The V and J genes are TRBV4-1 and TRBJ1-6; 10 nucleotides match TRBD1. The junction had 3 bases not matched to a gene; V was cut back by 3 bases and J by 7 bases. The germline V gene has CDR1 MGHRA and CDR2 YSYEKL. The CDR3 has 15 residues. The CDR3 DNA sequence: TGCGCCAGCAGCCACCCGGGACAGGGGAATTCACCCCTCCACTTT. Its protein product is CASSHPGQGNSPLHF.

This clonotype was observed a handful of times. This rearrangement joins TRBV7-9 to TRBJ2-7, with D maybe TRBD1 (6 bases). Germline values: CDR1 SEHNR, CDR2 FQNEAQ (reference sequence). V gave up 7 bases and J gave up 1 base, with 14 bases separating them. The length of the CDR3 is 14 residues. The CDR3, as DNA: TGTGCCAGCACAACAGGGTCCCTTTCCTACGAGCAGTACTTC. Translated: CASTTGSLSYEQYF. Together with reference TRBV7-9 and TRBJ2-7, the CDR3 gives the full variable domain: DTGVSQNPRHKITKRGQNVTFRCDPISEHNRLYWYRQTLGQGPEFLTYFQNEAQLEKSRLLSDRFSAERPKGSFSTLEIQRTEQGDSAMYLCASTTGSLSYEQYFGPGTRLTVT.

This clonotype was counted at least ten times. In DNA form, the CDR3 reads TGTGCCAGCAGTTACTCCCGGGCCCTCTATGGCTACACCTTC. It yields the protein CASSYSRALYGYTF. The V gene is TRBV6-5, the J gene TRBJ1-2; D gene ambiguous. Trimming took 0 bases from V and 4 from J, leaving 9 bases between them. The CDR3 runs to 14 residues. The V gene's germline CDR1 is MNHEY and CDR2 SVGAGI.

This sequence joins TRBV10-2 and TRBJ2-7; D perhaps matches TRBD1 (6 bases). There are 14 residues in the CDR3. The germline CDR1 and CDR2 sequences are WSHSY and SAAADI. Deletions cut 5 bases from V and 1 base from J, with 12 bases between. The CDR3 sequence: CASSSGTRSYEQYF. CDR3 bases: TGCGCCAGCAGTTCCGGGACACGGTCCTACGAGCAGTACTTC.

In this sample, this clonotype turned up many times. The CDR3 sequence is CASSLVVPGELFF. DNA of the CDR3: TGTGCCAGCAGCTTAGTTGTCCCCGGGGAGCTGTTTTTT. The V gene is TRBV11-1, the J gene TRBJ2-2; D ambiguous. V shed 1 base and J shed 6 bases, with 6 bases lying between them. From germline, CDR1 is SGHAT and CDR2 FQDESV (reference sequence). The CDR3 loop spans 13 amino acids.

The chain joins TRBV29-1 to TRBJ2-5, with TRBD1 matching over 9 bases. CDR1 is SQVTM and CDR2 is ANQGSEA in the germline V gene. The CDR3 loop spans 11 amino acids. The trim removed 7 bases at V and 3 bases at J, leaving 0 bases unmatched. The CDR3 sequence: CSGTGEETQYF. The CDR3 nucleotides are TGCAGCGGGACAGGGGAAGAGACCCAGTACTTC.

CDR3: CSARDTREGRTEAFF. In nucleotides, the CDR3 is TGCAGTGCTAGAGATACCCGGGAGGGACGCACTGAAGCTTTCTTT. The rearrangement uses TRBV20-1 and TRBJ1-1; D might be TRBD1 (5 bases). Germline V CDR1 and CDR2: DFQATT, SNEGSKA (reference sequence). Trimming stripped 0 bases from V and 4 bases from J, with 15 bases between. CDR3 length equals 15 residues.

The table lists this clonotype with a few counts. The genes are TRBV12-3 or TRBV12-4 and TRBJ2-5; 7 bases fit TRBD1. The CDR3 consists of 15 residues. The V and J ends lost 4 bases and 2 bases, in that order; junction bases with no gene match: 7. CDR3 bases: TGTGCCAGCAGTTGGCCGGGACAGTCGCAAGAGACCCAGTACTTC. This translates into CASSWPGQSQETQYF.

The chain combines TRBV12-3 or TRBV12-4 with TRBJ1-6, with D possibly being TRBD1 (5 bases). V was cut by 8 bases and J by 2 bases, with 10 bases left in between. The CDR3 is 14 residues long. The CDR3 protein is CASCGGTYNSPLHF. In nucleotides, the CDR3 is TGTGCCAGCTGCGGGGGGACCTATAATTCACCCCTCCACTTT.

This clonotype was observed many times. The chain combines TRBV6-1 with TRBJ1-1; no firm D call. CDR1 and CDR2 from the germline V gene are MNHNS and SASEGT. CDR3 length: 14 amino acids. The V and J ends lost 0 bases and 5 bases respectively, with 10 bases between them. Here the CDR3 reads CASSEAPAETEAFF. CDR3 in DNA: TGTGCCAGCAGTGAAGCGCCGGCAGAGACTGAAGCTTTCTTT.

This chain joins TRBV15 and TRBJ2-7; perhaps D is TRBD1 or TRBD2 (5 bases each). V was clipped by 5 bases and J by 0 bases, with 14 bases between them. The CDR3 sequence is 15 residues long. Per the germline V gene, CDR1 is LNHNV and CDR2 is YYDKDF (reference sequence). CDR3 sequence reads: CATSHLGESSYEQYF. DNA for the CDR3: TGTGCCACCAGCCACCTAGGGGAGAGCTCCTACGAGCAGTACTTC.

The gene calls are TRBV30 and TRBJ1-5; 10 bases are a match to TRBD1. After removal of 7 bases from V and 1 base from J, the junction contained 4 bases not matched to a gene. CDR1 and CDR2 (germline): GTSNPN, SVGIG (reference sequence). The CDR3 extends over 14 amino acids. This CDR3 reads CAFRTGGSNQPQHF. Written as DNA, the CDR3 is TGTGCCTTTCGGACAGGGGGAAGCAATCAGCCCCAGCATTTT.

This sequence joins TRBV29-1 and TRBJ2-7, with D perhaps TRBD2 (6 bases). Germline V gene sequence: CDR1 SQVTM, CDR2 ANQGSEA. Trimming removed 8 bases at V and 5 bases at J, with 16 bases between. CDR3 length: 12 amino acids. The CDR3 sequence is CSLEGRLNEQYF. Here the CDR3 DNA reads TGCAGCTTGGAGGGCAGGTTGAACGAGCAGTACTTC.

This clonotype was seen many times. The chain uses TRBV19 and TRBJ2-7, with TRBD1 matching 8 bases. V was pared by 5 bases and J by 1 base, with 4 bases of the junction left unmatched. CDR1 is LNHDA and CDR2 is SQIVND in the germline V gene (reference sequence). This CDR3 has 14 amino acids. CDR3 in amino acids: CASSARQGSYEQYF. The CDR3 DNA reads TGTGCCAGTAGTGCGCGACAGGGGTCCTACGAGCAGTACTTC.

The CDR3 protein is CASSLRGGGTGANVLTF. In nucleotides, the CDR3 is TGTGCCAGCAGCCTCCGTGGTGGGGGGACCGGGGCCAACGTCCTGACTTTC. The chain employs TRBV7-9 and TRBJ2-6, with D possibly being TRBD2 (6 bases). Between the trimmed V and J ends, which lost 5 bases and 4 bases, there was a span of 18 bases. The CDR3 runs to 17 residues. Germline V gene lookup returns CDR1 SEHNR and CDR2 FQNEAQ (reference sequence).

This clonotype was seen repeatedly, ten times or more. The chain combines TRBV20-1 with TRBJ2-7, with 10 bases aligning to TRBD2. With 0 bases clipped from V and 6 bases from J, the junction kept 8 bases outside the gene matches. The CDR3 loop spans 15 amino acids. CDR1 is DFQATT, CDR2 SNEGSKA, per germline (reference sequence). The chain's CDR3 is CSARDMASGSTEQYF. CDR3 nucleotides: TGCAGTGCTAGAGATATGGCTAGCGGGAGTACCGAGCAGTACTTC.

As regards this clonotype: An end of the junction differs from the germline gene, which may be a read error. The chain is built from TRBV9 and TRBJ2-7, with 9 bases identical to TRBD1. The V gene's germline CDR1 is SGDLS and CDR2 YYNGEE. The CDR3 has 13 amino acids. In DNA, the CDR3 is TGTGCCAGCAGCCCGGGACAGGGCAACGATCAAGACTTC. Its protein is CASSPGQGNDQDF.

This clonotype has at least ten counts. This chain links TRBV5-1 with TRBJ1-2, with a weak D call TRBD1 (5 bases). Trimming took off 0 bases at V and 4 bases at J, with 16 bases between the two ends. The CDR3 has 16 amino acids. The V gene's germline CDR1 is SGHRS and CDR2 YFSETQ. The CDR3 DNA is TGCGCCAGCAGCTTGGCCGCCCTCCAGGGTCCCTATGGCTACACCTTC. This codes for CASSLAALQGPYGYTF.

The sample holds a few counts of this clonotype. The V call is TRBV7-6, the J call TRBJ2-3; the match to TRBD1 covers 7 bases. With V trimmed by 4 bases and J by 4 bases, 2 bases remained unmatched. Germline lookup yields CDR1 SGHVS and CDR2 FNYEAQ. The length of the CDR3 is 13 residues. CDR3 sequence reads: CASSSQGADTQYF. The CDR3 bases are TGTGCCAGCAGCTCCCAGGGGGCAGATACGCAGTATTTT.

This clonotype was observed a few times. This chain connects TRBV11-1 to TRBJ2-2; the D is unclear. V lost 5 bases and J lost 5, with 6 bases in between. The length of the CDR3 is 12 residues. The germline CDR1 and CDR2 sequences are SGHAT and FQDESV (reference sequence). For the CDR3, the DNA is TGTGCCAGCAGCCTACCTACCGGGGAGCTGTTTTTT. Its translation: CASSLPTGELFF.

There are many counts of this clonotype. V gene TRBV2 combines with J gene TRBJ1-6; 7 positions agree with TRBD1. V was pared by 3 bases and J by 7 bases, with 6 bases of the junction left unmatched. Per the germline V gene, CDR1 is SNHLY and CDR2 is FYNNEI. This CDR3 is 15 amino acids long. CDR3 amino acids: CASSDRQGGNSPLHF. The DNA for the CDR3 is TGTGCCAGCAGTGACCGACAGGGTGGGAATTCACCCCTCCACTTT.

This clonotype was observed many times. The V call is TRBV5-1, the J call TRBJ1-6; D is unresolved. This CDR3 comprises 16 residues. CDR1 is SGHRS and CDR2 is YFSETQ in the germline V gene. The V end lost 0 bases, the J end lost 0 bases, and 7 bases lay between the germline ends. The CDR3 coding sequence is TGCGCCAGCAGCTTGGAGGGCCGCTCCTATAATTCACCCCTCCACTTT. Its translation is CASSLEGRSYNSPLHF. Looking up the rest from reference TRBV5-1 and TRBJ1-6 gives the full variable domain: KAGVTQTPRYLIKTRGQQVTLSCSPISGHRSVSWYQQTPGQGLQFLFEYFSETQRNKGNFPGRFSGRQFSNSRSEMNVSTLELGDSALYLCASSLEGRSYNSPLHFGNGTRLTVT.